This T cell receptor (beta chain) was sequenced during a study of blood T cell repertoires in COVID-19. Study as a whole: Both acute and convalescent COVID-19 samples were obtained from the United States, Italy and Spain. The cDNA or gDNA used as material had been derived from T cells, B-cell-depleted T cells, or PBMCs.

Authors' analysis steps: Reference gene primer amplification yielded estimated nucleated cell counts. Data came from immunoSEQ multiplex PCR; TCRdb stores just in-frame clones and leaves some out. That table supplies the V and J calls and clone size; D and trimming were determined from the DNA. This sample has approximately 220,000 clones, with 65% to 90% found just once. The germline gives CDR1 SGDLS, CDR2 YYNGEE. The CDR3 covers 14 residues. V was pared by 0 bases and J by 2 bases, with 6 bases between. The chain employs TRBV9 and TRBJ2-1; TRBD2 might be the D (5 bases). The sample consisted of peripheral blood. The sequence was collected from a man aged 50-60 years with acute or convalescent COVID-19. The CDR3 DNA follows: TGTGCCAGCAGCGTAGCGGGGACCTACAATGAGCAGTTCTTC. Its translation: CASSVAGTYNEQFF.